This TCR beta chain was found in a study of blood T cell repertoires in COVID-19 (dated by TCRdb to the early 2020s). As for the study more broadly: The collaborator samples originated in the United States, Italy and Spain and spanned the acute and convalescent phases of COVID-19. The samples were drawn from two sources: the first 160 participants of the ongoing ImmuneRACE study, and 1,000 to 1,500 subjects contributed by 6 global collaborators. The repertoires were released in a freely available public database intended as a resource for research on the immune response to SARS-CoV-2. The prospective study material was composed of cDNA or gDNA derived from T cells, B-cell-depleted T cells, or PBMCs. Where HLA class I and class II types were available, the types were taken from metadata supplied by the sample provider, not from assay-based typing. The dataset comprised deeply sampled blood TCRbeta repertoires from subjects exposed to, actively infected with, or recovered from COVID-19. Nearly every sample came with metadata listing a de-identified subject ID, COVID-19 status, age in years and sex.

Note on this clone: Its binding antigen is unknown. Within one base of it there is no much larger clone, and no base qualities were kept.

Broad study findings and their caveats: The amount of clinical and demographic metadata varied by source and participant and was provided uncurated.

The CDR3 sequence holds 15 residues, the cysteine and phenylalanine included. Of all the DNA, just the CDR3 is kept, 45 bases in frame from base 1. V is pared back by 5 bases and J by 4 bases, with 16 bases lying between the germline termini. From a lookup of the germline V gene, CDR1 and CDR2 are SNHLY and FYNNEI. One collaborating source in Seattle enrolled patients during active infection and followed them longitudinally through the course of disease. The collaborating institutions used their own protocols to collect whole blood in K2EDTA tubes. For TCRbeta analysis, collaborators shipped samples in one of three forms: frozen whole blood, isolated PBMCs, or DNA extracted from either of those sample types. TCRbeta CDR3 regions were amplified from genomic DNA by means of the immunoSEQ Assay, a bias-controlled multiplex PCR. In the original analysis: Nucleated cell counts per sample were estimated from amplification of reference gene primers within the assay. To quantify the absolute abundance of each unique TCRbeta CDR3 rearrangement, sequence reads were collapsed and filtered. For each sample, productive Simpson clonality was calculated as the square root of Simpson's diversity index across productive rearrangements. Not all clones reach the TCRdb copy of this immuneACCESS table, which keeps in-frame sequences only. Checked studies attribute under half of the gap to unresolved V genes and leave the rest unexplained. V and J calls and clone size are given by that table; D and trimming were obtained from the DNA. Here the sample has tens of thousands of clones; approximately 88% occur a single time. The ten largest clones take up approximately 3.7% of the sample.

The chain was built from TRBV2 and TRBJ2-3; D gene: possibly TRBD1, on 6 matching bases. Sample: peripheral blood. The TCR comes from a man aged 40-50 years with COVID-19, enrolled during active disease. The DNA reads as follows: TGTGCCAGCAGTACGTACAGGGCCCCCGCAGATACGCAGTATTTT. Its amino acids are CASSTYRAPADTQYF.